These 22 T cell receptor beta chains were sequenced from one sample in a study of CD8 T cells in ankylosing spondylitis. Via MiXCR, TCRdb re-called the 5' RACE reads, giving one row per CDR3 protein. Of under 300,000 distinct CDR3 sequences listed, roughly a tenth are singletons. Material: blood, either unsorted or a sorted T cell fraction (not recorded which). The receptors were gathered from a male donor with ankylosing spondylitis or in good health (not recorded which).

This clonotype was recorded at least ten times. V gene TRBV12-3 or TRBV12-4 combines with J gene TRBJ2-3; D unclear. The CDR3 has 14 amino acids. The V gene lost 1 base and the J gene lost 7 bases, with 12 bases spanning the gap. In DNA, the CDR3 is TGTGCCAGCAGTTTAGATTACGGCGTTAATACGCAGTATTTT. Translation gives CASSLDYGVNTQYF.

The chain joins TRBV27 to TRBJ2-3, with D uncertain. CDR1 and CDR2 from the germline V gene are MNHEY and SMNVEV (reference sequence). V was shortened by 2 bases and J by 1 base, with 10 bases between the two germline ends. CDR3 length: 15 amino acids. This CDR3 reads CASSLKTVGTDTQYF. DNA for the CDR3: TGTGCCAGCAGTTTAAAAACGGTTGGCACAGATACGCAGTATTTT.

This clonotype was observed a handful of times. The chain links TRBV6-2 or TRBV6-3 to TRBJ2-6; a weak D match, TRBD1 (5 bases). In germline, CDR1 is MNHEY, CDR2 SVGEGT. This CDR3 has 14 residues. The V end lost 10 bases, the J end lost 3 bases, and 13 bases lay between the germline ends. CDR3 bases: TGTGCCACCAAGGACACGGTTGGGGCCAACGTCCTGACTTTC. It translates to CATKDTVGANVLTF.

Ten or more counts support this clonotype. The V and J genes are TRBV5-1 and TRBJ1-2, with D possibly being TRBD1 (5 bases). Germline CDR1 is SGHRS and CDR2 is YFSETQ. CDR3 length: 14 residues. Trimming removed 4 bases at V and 2 bases at J, with 12 bases between. The CDR3 region is CASSPEGRNYGYTF. CDR3 DNA: TGCGCCAGCAGCCCAGAGGGACGGAACTATGGCTACACCTTC.

This clonotype has only a few counts. The V gene is TRBV18, the J gene TRBJ2-3, with 8 bases fitting TRBD1. The CDR3 is made up of 16 amino acids. Trimming at V came to 3 bases and at J to 0 bases, leaving 5 bases not matched to a gene. Per germline, CDR1 KGHSH and CDR2 LQKENI. The CDR3 DNA reads TGTGCCAGCTCACCGTTCGGGACAGGCAGCACAGATACGCAGTATTTT. Residues: CASSPFGTGSTDTQYF.

This clonotype was observed many times. The gene calls are TRBV5-6 and TRBJ1-1; D ambiguous. Trimming stripped 0 bases from V and 4 bases from J, with 10 bases between. The CDR3 runs to 14 residues. Germline CDR1 and CDR2: SGHDT and YYEEEE. The CDR3 loop reads CASSLVVGGTEAFF. The CDR3 region has the DNA TGTGCCAGCAGCTTGGTTGTGGGAGGCACTGAAGCTTTCTTT.

This clonotype occurred many times. This chain uses TRBV5-1 with TRBJ1-6; 9 nucleotides align to TRBD1. The CDR3 loop spans 16 amino acids. Germline V gives CDR1 SGHRS, CDR2 YFSETQ. V dropped 4 bases and J dropped 6; count of bases not matched to a gene: 8. CDR3 in amino acids: CASSDTGTGINSPLHF. CDR3 DNA sequence: TGCGCCAGCAGCGACACCGGGACAGGGATTAATTCACCCCTCCACTTT.

This clonotype was seen at least ten times. The gene calls are TRBV27 and TRBJ2-7, with 10 bases lining up with TRBD2. Germline assignment: CDR1 MNHEY and CDR2 SMNVEV (reference sequence). The V segment lost 8 bases and the J segment 7 bases; nucleotides outside the gene matches: 14. The CDR3 extends over 15 amino acids. Here the CDR3 DNA reads TGTGCCAGCGAGACCCTTAGCGGGAGGCCGCGGGAGCAGTACTTC. Protein sequence: CASETLSGRPREQYF.

The chain couples TRBV5-6 to TRBJ2-5; D is possibly TRBD1 (6 bases). Trimming removed 0 bases from V and 5 bases from J, with 11 bases in between. The length of the CDR3 is 14 residues. CDR1 is SGHDT, CDR2 YYEEEE, per germline. CDR3 bases: TGTGCCAGCAGCTTGGACAGGGTGGGCGAGACCCAGTACTTC. This codes for CASSLDRVGETQYF.

This clonotype appeared many times. The chain couples TRBV9 to TRBJ2-5; 14 nucleotides line up with TRBD2. Germline values: CDR1 SGDLS, CDR2 YYNGEE. The CDR3 contains 18 residues. J gave up 2 bases and V 7 bases, and 13 bases lay outside the gene matches. The CDR3 sequence: CASSPGLAGEGFQETQYF. The CDR3 DNA is TGTGCCAGCTCCCCGGGACTAGCGGGAGAAGGGTTTCAAGAGACCCAGTACTTC.

The V gene is TRBV20-1, the J gene TRBJ2-7, with TRBD2 matching over 11 bases. The CDR3 is 14 residues long. The V gene end was trimmed by 2 bases and the J gene end by 9 bases; junction bases not matched to a gene: 9. Germline CDR1 reads DFQATT; CDR2 reads SNEGSKA (reference sequence). CDR3 in DNA: TGCAGTGCTAGACCGACCGGGACTAGCGGTGTGCAGTACTTC. This sequence encodes CSARPTGTSGVQYF.

This clonotype appeared many times. The chain combines TRBV3-1 with TRBJ2-7; a weak D match, TRBD1 (5 bases). V dropped 1 base and J dropped 6 bases, with 16 bases sitting between them. Germline V gene lookup returns CDR1 LGHDT and CDR2 YNNKEL (reference sequence). CDR3 length: 15 amino acids. CDR3 in amino acids: CASSQGRGFAVEQYF. The CDR3 DNA reads TGTGCCAGCAGCCAAGGTAGGGGCTTTGCTGTCGAGCAGTACTTC.

This chain joins TRBV6-5 and TRBJ2-1; D ambiguous. The V gene lost 7 bases and the J gene lost 3 bases, with 7 bases spanning the gap. The CDR3 is made up of 12 amino acids. The V gene's germline CDR1 is MNHEY and CDR2 SVGAGI. The CDR3 sequence is CASTSSYNEQFF. CDR3 nucleotides: TGTGCCAGCACGTCTAGCTACAATGAGCAGTTCTTC.

This clonotype came up a few times. The J gene is TRBJ2-7, the V gene TRBV12-3 or TRBV12-4, with D maybe TRBD2 (5 bases). Trimming shortened V by 5 bases and J by 5 bases, and 13 bases separated the two germline ends. This CDR3 is 13 amino acids long. The CDR3 region is CASSEGESHEQYF. Here the CDR3 DNA reads TGTGCCAGCAGTGAGGGAGAGTCCCACGAGCAGTACTTC.

This clonotype was picked up many times. The CDR3 loop is CASSSEGDTQYF. The CDR3, as DNA: TGCGCCAGCAGCTCGGAGGGAGATACGCAGTATTTT. The chain has TRBV5-1 and TRBJ2-3; perhaps TRBD2 as D (6 bases). There are 12 residues in the CDR3. V shed 3 bases and J shed 5 bases, with 7 bases lying between them. Germline loops: CDR1 SGHRS, CDR2 YFSETQ.

This clonotype came up many times. The rearrangement joins TRBV5-5 to TRBJ2-1; 13 nucleotides match TRBD2. The CDR3 has 15 residues. V lost 6 bases, J lost 7 bases, and 7 bases stayed unmatched. Germline V lookup: CDR1 SGHKS, CDR2 YYEKEE (reference sequence). The CDR3 here is CASNNRLAGGNEQFF. Here the CDR3 DNA reads TGTGCCAGCAACAACCGACTAGCGGGGGGTAATGAGCAGTTCTTC.

The genes are TRBV28 and TRBJ2-1; the D is unclear. Germline V gene data show CDR1 as MDHEN and CDR2 as SYDVKM. Between the trimmed V and J ends, which lost 5 bases and 9 bases, there was a span of 14 bases. The CDR3 sequence is 13 residues long. CDR3 bases: TGTGCCAGCAGTCCCTCCTGGCAAACTGAGCAGTTCTTC. Protein product: CASSPSWQTEQFF. The entire variable domain, with the rest obtained from reference TRBV28 and TRBJ2-1, is as follows: DVKVTQSSRYLVKRTGEKVFLECVQDMDHENMFWYRQDPGLGLRLIYFSYDVKMKEKGDIPEGYSVSREKKERFSLILESASTNQTSMYLCASSPSWQTEQFFGPGTRLTVL.

This clonotype has a count of ten or more. This chain joins TRBV27 and TRBJ2-7, with 7 bases fitting TRBD1. Germline V gives CDR1 MNHEY, CDR2 SMNVEV (reference sequence). The J segment lost 5 bases and the V segment lost 6 bases, leaving 10 bases of the junction unmatched. This CDR3 is 14 amino acids long. The chain's CDR3 is CASSPRGFGDEQYF. In DNA form, the CDR3 reads TGTGCCAGCAGCCCCAGGGGGTTTGGGGACGAGCAGTACTTC.

This clonotype was found many times. J is TRBJ2-3 and V is TRBV5-1; unclear D gene. Germline V gene sequence: CDR1 SGHRS, CDR2 YFSETQ. The CDR3 has 14 residues. The V end lost 3 bases, the J end lost 2 bases, and 10 bases lay between the germline ends. CDR3 sequence (DNA): TGCGCCAGCAGCTCCTCGAGGAACACAGATACGCAGTATTTT. The encoded protein is CASSSSRNTDTQYF.

This clonotype occurred many times. The V gene is TRBV3-1, the J gene TRBJ1-2; D is undetermined. V was cut by 2 bases and J by 7 bases, with 20 bases left in between. The CDR3 extends over 16 amino acids. The germline gives CDR1 LGHDT, CDR2 YNNKEL (reference sequence). CDR3 loop: CASSQFPGIQTSGYTF. CDR3 DNA sequence: TGTGCCAGCAGCCAATTTCCGGGAATCCAAACCAGTGGCTACACCTTC.

There are a few counts of this clonotype. This chain links TRBV12-3 or TRBV12-4 with TRBJ2-2, with 8 bases that match TRBD1. J gave up 6 bases and V 6 bases, and 3 bases lay outside the gene matches. This CDR3 is 13 amino acids long. CDR3 bases: TGTGCCAGCAGCAGACAGGGGCCCGGGGAGCTGTTTTTT. It is translated as CASSRQGPGELFF.

The chain combines TRBV7-9 with TRBJ1-1; 7 positions match TRBD1. With 2 bases clipped from V and 5 bases from J, the junction kept 5 bases outside the gene matches. This CDR3 spans 14 amino acids. The V gene's germline CDR1 is SEHNR and CDR2 FQNEAQ (reference sequence). CDR3 amino acids: CASSLNQGGTEAFF. The CDR3 DNA follows: TGTGCCAGCAGCTTAAACCAGGGGGGGACTGAAGCTTTCTTT.